One sample yielded the 28 T cell receptor beta chains listed below, sequenced in a study of shared clonotypes between healthy human individuals. The table came from immunoSEQ multiplex PCR; TCRdb's copy has only in-frame clones and leaves some out. The data contain about 380,000 clones, about 96% of them singletons. Sequencing was done on a sample of memory CD8+ T cells sorted from blood. The subset: CD45RO+ cells pooled with CCR7-negative TemRA cells. The receptor set was obtained from a man aged 25-40 years in good health.

As concerns this clone: Other DNA sequences in this sample translate to the same CDR3. The rearrangement links TRBV7-2 to TRBJ1-2; D might be TRBD1 (6 bases). The ends were cut back, 3 bases at V and 6 bases at J, with 8 bases in the middle. The germline V gene encodes CDR1 SGHTA and CDR2 FQGNSA. The CDR3 has 12 amino acids. CDR3 sequence: CASSLYRDGYTF. The DNA of the CDR3 is TGTGCCAGCAGCTTGTACAGGGATGGCTACACCTTC.

The chain is built from TRBV18 and TRBJ1-2; D might be TRBD1 (6 bases). The CDR3 contains 15 residues. Trimming removed 0 bases from V and 6 bases from J, with 14 bases in between. Germline CDR1 KGHSH, CDR2 LQKENI. CDR3 in DNA: TGTGCCAGCTCACCACCCCATCCGCGGACAGATGGCTACACCTTC. The encoded protein is CASSPPHPRTDGYTF.

The V call is TRBV5-1, the J call TRBJ2-5; TRBD2 agrees at 10 bases. V dropped 5 bases and J dropped 1; count of bases not matched to a gene: 5. This CDR3 is 15 amino acids long. Germline values: CDR1 SGHRS, CDR2 YFSETQ. CDR3 bases: TGCGCCAGCAGAGAACTAGCGGGATTCCAAGAGACCCAGTACTTC. It translates to CASRELAGFQETQYF.

The rearrangement links TRBV6-5 to TRBJ2-1; D is possibly TRBD1 (6 bases). Trimming cost V 4 bases and J 6 bases, with 13 bases left between them. Per germline, CDR1 MNHEY and CDR2 SVGAGI. The CDR3 runs to 14 residues. The CDR3: CASSWSWGRNEQFF. CDR3 bases: TGTGCCAGCAGTTGGAGCTGGGGGCGCAATGAGCAGTTCTTC.

The chain couples TRBV5-6 to TRBJ1-1, with 9 bases that match TRBD1. The CDR3 is made up of 17 amino acids. Germline values: CDR1 SGHDT, CDR2 YYEEEE. Trimming cost V 0 bases and J 0 bases; bases outside gene matches: 6. CDR3 sequence: CASSLEGTGTLNTEAFF. CDR3 DNA sequence: TGTGCCAGCAGCTTGGAAGGGACAGGGACCTTGAACACTGAAGCTTTCTTT.

This clone appeared once. V usage is TRBV19 and J usage is TRBJ1-1; the match to TRBD1 covers 12 bases. The J segment lost 5 bases and the V segment lost 6 bases, leaving 4 bases of the junction unmatched. CDR1 LNHDA and CDR2 SQIVND come from the germline V gene (reference sequence). The CDR3 spans 14 residues. The CDR3 nucleotides read TGTGCCAGTAGACCGGGACAGGGGGCAACTGAAGCTTTCTTT. This translates into CASRPGQGATEAFF.

This chain uses TRBV5-1 with TRBJ2-7, with 9 nucleotides matching TRBD2. The CDR3 contains 15 residues. J gave up 7 bases and V 7 bases, and 15 bases lay outside the gene matches. Looked up from germline, CDR1 is SGHRS and CDR2 is YFSETQ. CDR3 coding DNA: TGCGCCAGCTCCCGGGCTGGCGGGAGGGCAGGTGAGCAGTACTTC. It specifies CASSRAGGRAGEQYF.

This chain uses TRBV28 with TRBJ1-4, with no clear D. The CDR3 covers 13 residues. Trimming cost V 7 bases and J 7 bases, with 13 bases left between them. Germline values: CDR1 MDHEN, CDR2 SYDVKM. The CDR3, as DNA: TGTGCCAGCAAAGGAAGGTTTAGTGAAAAACTGTTTTTT. This sequence encodes CASKGRFSEKLFF.

The gene calls are TRBV7-2 and TRBJ2-7; unclear D gene. The V gene lost 5 bases and the J gene lost 3 bases, with 8 bases spanning the gap. Per germline, CDR1 SGHTA and CDR2 FQGNSA. This CDR3 has 12 amino acids. CDR3 amino acids: CASSITRYEQYF. The CDR3 coding sequence is TGTGCCAGCAGCATCACTCGCTACGAGCAGTACTTC.

This chain connects TRBV18 to TRBJ1-1; 7 bases line up with TRBD1. V dropped 6 bases and J dropped 4; count of bases not matched to a gene: 11. The CDR3 runs 15 residues. Looked up from germline, CDR1 is KGHSH and CDR2 is LQKENI. CDR3 sequence reads: CASSGTALTGTEAFF. In nucleotides, the CDR3 is TGTGCCAGCTCCGGGACAGCCCTAACTGGCACTGAAGCTTTCTTT.

The V gene is TRBV2, the J gene TRBJ2-2, with D possibly matching TRBD1 (6 bases). Germline V CDR1 and CDR2: SNHLY, FYNNEI. Between the trimmed V and J ends, which lost 7 bases and 7 bases, there was a span of 16 bases. The CDR3 runs to 14 residues. The CDR3: CASIGQGHVGELFF. As DNA, the CDR3 is TGTGCCAGCATTGGGCAGGGGCACGTCGGGGAGCTGTTTTTT.

The chain links TRBV5-1 to TRBJ2-1; 13 nucleotides line up with TRBD2. This CDR3 has 18 residues. With 0 bases clipped from V and 8 bases from J, the junction kept 11 bases outside the gene matches. CDR1 and CDR2 (germline): SGHRS, YFSETQ. The CDR3 bases are TGCGCCAGCAGCTTGGCCGGGACTAGCGGGATCGAATTAGATGAGCAGTTCTTC. Its protein is CASSLAGTSGIELDEQFF.

The V gene is TRBV11-2, the J gene TRBJ2-1, with 8 bases aligning to TRBD2. This CDR3 has 14 residues. Germline lookup yields CDR1 SGHAT and CDR2 FQNNGV. V was pared by 1 base and J by 7 bases, with 3 bases of the junction left unmatched. The CDR3 DNA reads as TGTGCCAGCAGCTTAGCGGGAGGGCGAAATGAGCAGTTCTTC. Its translation: CASSLAGGRNEQFF. The variable domain in full, with the rest retrieved from reference TRBV11-2 and TRBJ2-1, is EAGVAQSPRYKIIEKRQSVAFWCNPISGHATLYWYQQILGQGPKLLIQFQNNGVVDDSQLPKDRFSAERLKGVDSTLKIQPAKLEDSAVYLCASSLAGGRNEQFFGPGTRLTVL.

This clone is a singleton in its sample. V and J are TRBV7-2 and TRBJ2-1, with no clear D. Trimming pared 4 bases from V and 3 bases from J, leaving 1 base between. The germline V gene has CDR1 SGHTA and CDR2 FQGNSA. CDR3 size: 11 residues. CDR3 nucleotides: TGTGCCAGCAGCTACTACAATGAGCAGTTCTTC. Amino acid sequence: CASSYYNEQFF.

The genes are TRBV7-2 and TRBJ2-4; D ambiguous. This CDR3 has 14 amino acids. CDR1 is SGHTA and CDR2 is FQGNSA in the germline V gene. The V and J ends lost 4 bases and 1 base respectively, with 8 bases between them. Here the CDR3 reads CASSSSVAKNIQYF. CDR3 nucleotide sequence: TGTGCCAGCAGCTCCTCAGTGGCCAAAAACATTCAGTACTTC.

The count of this clone is one. V and J are TRBV25-1 and TRBJ2-7; D could derive from TRBD1 or TRBD2 (5 bases each). The CDR3 spans 12 residues. The V end was cut by 9 bases, the J end by 1 base, with 10 bases between. Germline loops: CDR1 MGHDK, CDR2 SYGVNS. CDR3 DNA sequence: TGTGCCAGTAGGGACGAGTCCTACGAGCAGTACTTC. This sequence encodes CASRDESYEQYF.

This chain joins TRBV5-1 and TRBJ2-3; TRBD2 agrees at 13 bases. The junction had 15 bases not matched to a gene; V was cut back by 4 bases and J by 4 bases. The germline CDR1 and CDR2 sequences are SGHRS and YFSETQ. This CDR3 has 19 residues. In DNA, the CDR3 is TGCGCCAGCAGCCAGCCACTAGCGGGAGGGCCAGGTAGCGCAGATACGCAGTATTTT. Its protein is CASSQPLAGGPGSADTQYF.

The chain joins TRBV10-3 to TRBJ1-1; D perhaps matches TRBD1 (5 bases). Trimming took 6 bases from V and 9 from J, leaving 17 bases between them. This CDR3 has 13 residues. Germline V CDR1 and CDR2: ENHRY, SYGVKD. CDR3 amino acids: CAISHLRGTKAFF. In DNA form, the CDR3 reads TGTGCCATCAGCCACCTAAGGGGCACCAAAGCTTTCTTT.

The rearrangement uses TRBV11-1 and TRBJ2-7; D may match TRBD1 or TRBD2 (5 bases each). Germline V gives CDR1 SGHAT, CDR2 FQDESV (reference sequence). Trimming removed 0 bases from V and 4 bases from J, with 7 bases in between. The CDR3 totals 13 residues. The CDR3 DNA sequence: TGTGCCAGCAGCTTAGCGGGGGAGTACGAGCAGTACTTC. This gives the protein CASSLAGEYEQYF.

The chain recombines TRBV2 with TRBJ2-5; no reliable D call. This CDR3 has 11 residues. The germline V gene encodes CDR1 SNHLY and CDR2 FYNNEI. V lost 6 bases to trimming and J lost 5 bases, with 7 bases between them. This CDR3 reads CASSLRETQYF. In DNA form, the CDR3 reads TGTGCCAGCAGCCTCCGGGAGACCCAGTACTTC. The full variable domain, in which reference TRBV2 and TRBJ2-5 provide the parts outside the CDR3, is EPEVTQTPSHQVTQMGQEVILRCVPISNHLYFYWYRQILGQKVEFLVSFYNNEISEKSEIFDDQFSVERPDGSNFTLKIRSTKLEDSAMYFCASSLRETQYFGPGTRLLVL.

This sequence joins TRBV5-4 and TRBJ2-1; D gene uncertain. Germline CDR1 is SGHNT and CDR2 is YYREEE (reference sequence). V lost 1 base, J lost 0 bases, and 5 bases lay in between. The CDR3 has 14 amino acids. The CDR3 protein is CASSLLGSYNEQFF. Here the CDR3 DNA reads TGTGCCAGCAGCTTGCTAGGCTCCTACAATGAGCAGTTCTTC.

This chain connects TRBV19 to TRBJ1-5; D is perhaps TRBD1 (5 bases). Deletions cut 10 bases from V and 0 bases from J, with 13 bases between. CDR1 and CDR2 (germline): LNHDA, SQIVND (reference sequence). The CDR3 runs to 14 residues. The chain's CDR3 is CATNGGVSNQPQHF. DNA of the CDR3: TGTGCCACCAACGGGGGAGTTAGCAATCAGCCCCAGCATTTT.

This clone was recorded once. The chain joins TRBV2 to TRBJ2-7; 8 positions match TRBD1. V was clipped by 8 bases and J by 6 bases; unmatched bases: 12. The CDR3 contains 14 residues. Germline V gene sequence: CDR1 SNHLY, CDR2 FYNNEI. CDR3 DNA sequence: TGTGCCAGCTCCCTAGACAGGGGAGATGGCGAGCAGTACTTC. Translated: CASSLDRGDGEQYF.

V usage is TRBV19 and J usage is TRBJ2-4, with 9 bases lining up with TRBD1. The CDR3 contains 15 residues. V shed 3 bases, J shed 7 bases, and the junction held 7 bases outside the gene matches. The germline CDR1 and CDR2 sequences are LNHDA and SQIVND (reference sequence). The CDR3 sequence is CASSIRGQGRNIQYF. Here the CDR3 DNA reads TGTGCCAGTAGTATTCGGGGACAGGGAAGGAACATTCAGTACTTC. Looking up the rest from reference TRBV19 and TRBJ2-4 gives the full variable domain: DGGITQSPKYLFRKEGQNVTLSCEQNLNHDAMYWYRQDPGQGLRLIYYSQIVNDFQKGDIAEGYSVSREKKESFPLTVTSAQKNPTAFYLCASSIRGQGRNIQYFGAGTRLSVL.

V gene TRBV5-1 combines with J gene TRBJ1-2; D may be TRBD1 (5 bases). The CDR3 spans 15 residues. Germline CDR1 reads SGHRS; CDR2 reads YFSETQ. V was shortened by 4 bases and J by 5 bases, with 18 bases between the two germline ends. The CDR3 reads CASSVNGGGGYGYTF. The CDR3 DNA follows: TGCGCCAGCAGCGTCAACGGTGGCGGGGGTTATGGCTACACCTTC.

In DNA form, the CDR3 reads TGTGCCAGCAGCTTAGCTTGGACCATCTACGAGCAGTACTTC. Protein: CASSLAWTIYEQYF. V usage is TRBV7-8 and J usage is TRBJ2-7; D gene ambiguous. The length of the CDR3 is 14 residues. The V end lost 0 bases, the J end lost 3 bases, and 9 bases lay between the germline ends. Per the germline V gene, CDR1 is SGHVS and CDR2 is FQNEAQ.

V usage is TRBV5-1 and J usage is TRBJ2-7, with a tentative D call TRBD2 (6 bases). The CDR3 loop spans 15 amino acids. Looked up from germline, CDR1 is SGHRS and CDR2 is YFSETQ. Trimming cost V 4 bases and J 3 bases, with 17 bases left between them. CDR3 sequence (DNA): TGCGCCAGCAGCCCGAGACTAGAGAATTACTACGAGCAGTACTTC. The encoded protein is CASSPRLENYYEQYF.

This clone was seen just once. The V call is TRBV2, the J call TRBJ1-5; 11 bases match TRBD1. With V trimmed by 6 bases and J by 2 bases, 9 bases remained unmatched. The CDR3 contains 17 residues. The germline V gene has CDR1 SNHLY and CDR2 FYNNEI. CDR3 bases: TGTGCCAGCAGCACCGGGACAGGGGGTTACGGCAATCAGCCCCAGCATTTT. Translating it yields CASSTGTGGYGNQPQHF.